The 2 T cell receptor beta chains in this list originate from one sample, sequenced in a study of patients and donors after allogeneic stem cell transplantation. TCRdb processed the RT-PCR reads anew with MiXCR; each CDR3 protein has one entry. The table has hundreds of thousands of distinct CDR3 sequences, roughly 17% seen once. Material: blood, either unsorted or a sorted T cell fraction (not recorded which). These receptor sequences come from a human donor who was either an allogeneic HSCT recipient or a stem cell or donor lymphocyte infusion donor (not recorded which). It is not recorded whose cells these are; they may come from a transplant donor.

The chain is built from TRBV6-1 and TRBJ2-7; D possibly corresponds to TRBD1 (6 bases). The CDR3 extends over 14 amino acids. Germline CDR1 reads MNHNS; CDR2 reads SASEGT. The V and J ends lost 5 bases and 3 bases respectively, with 14 bases between them. CDR3 sequence (DNA): TGTGCCAGCAGTCGCGGACAGAACCTCTACGAGCAGTACTTC. Translated: CASSRGQNLYEQYF.

The chain is built from TRBV7-2 and TRBJ2-3; 9 bases line up with TRBD2. CDR1 and CDR2 from the germline V gene are SGHTA and FQGNSA. CDR3 length: 16 amino acids. V shed 1 base and J 1 base; nucleotides not matched to a gene: 3. The CDR3, as DNA: TGTGCCAGCAGCTTAGGGCAGCGGGGGGGCACAGATACGCAGTATTTT. This codes for CASSLGQRGGTDTQYF.